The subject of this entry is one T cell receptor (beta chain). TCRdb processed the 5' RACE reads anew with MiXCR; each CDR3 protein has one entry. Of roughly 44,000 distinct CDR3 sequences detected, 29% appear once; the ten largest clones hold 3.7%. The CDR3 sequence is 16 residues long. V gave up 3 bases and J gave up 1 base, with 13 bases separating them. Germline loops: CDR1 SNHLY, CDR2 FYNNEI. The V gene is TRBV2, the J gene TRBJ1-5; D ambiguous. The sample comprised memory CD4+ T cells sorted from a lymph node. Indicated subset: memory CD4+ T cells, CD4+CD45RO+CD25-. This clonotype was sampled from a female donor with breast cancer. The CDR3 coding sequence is TGTGCCAGCAGTGAGTTTGTCGGATCAAGCAATCAGCCCCAGCATTTT. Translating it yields CASSEFVGSSNQPQHF.